These 2 T cell receptor beta chains came from one sample sequenced in a study of blood T cell repertoires in COVID-19. Sequenced by immunoSEQ multiplex PCR; TCRdb stores in-frame clones only, minus some. The sample holds a few hundred thousand clones, approximately 81% seen once. The sequenced sample consisted of PBMCs or T cells enriched from blood (not recorded which). These receptors were collected from a man aged 35 to 55 who had recovered from COVID-19.

J is TRBJ1-3 and V is TRBV13, with 10 bases matching TRBD1. J gave up 6 bases and V 5 bases, and 7 bases lay outside the gene matches. CDR3 length: 15 residues. Germline CDR1 and CDR2: PRHDT and FYEKMQ (reference sequence). CDR3 nucleotide sequence: TGTGCCAGCAGCCGCGACAGGGGGCGTATAAACACCATATATTTT. Its translation is CASSRDRGRINTIYF.

J is TRBJ1-4 and V is TRBV7-9; D may be TRBD1 (6 bases). The CDR3 loop spans 15 amino acids. Germline V lookup: CDR1 SEHNR, CDR2 FQNEAQ (reference sequence). V lost 5 bases, J lost 2 bases, and 12 bases lay in between. This chain's CDR3 is CASSVWTDTNEKLFF. The CDR3, as DNA: TGTGCCAGCAGCGTGTGGACAGATACTAATGAAAAACTGTTTTTT.